This T cell receptor (beta chain) was captured by sequencing in a study of CD8+ T cells in alopecia areata. The study, taken as a whole, reports: Especially in alopecia totalis/universalis, lesional scalp showed greater clonality than normal scalp did.

Treatment here: oral pan-JAK inhibitor, 5-10 mg twice daily. Lesional scalp punch biopsies and peripheral blood came from alopecia areata patients. To note about this clone: As yet, its antigen is unknown. The identical CDR3 is also encoded by other nucleotide sequences in the sample.

CDR1 and CDR2 from the germline V gene are MNHEY and SVGAGI. The CDR3 length is 13 residues. V was cut by 6 bases and J by 0 bases, with 7 bases left in between. Extraction and reverse transcription of RNA yielded cDNA as the sequencing template. Produced via immunoSEQ multiplex PCR; TCRdb's table is partial and in-frame only. The sample shows a few hundred thousand clones, roughly two fifths of them seen only once. The chain couples TRBV6-5 to TRBJ2-3, with unresolved D. This receptor was obtained from a human donor with alopecia areata. Here the sequenced sample was CD4+ T cells sorted from blood, taken between weeks 30 and 35, from a patient treated with tofacitinib. For the CDR3, the DNA is TGTGCCAGCAGGCGAGACAGCACAGATACGCAGTATTTT. Translated, it gives CASRRDSTDTQYF.